The 28 T cell receptor beta chains below were found in one sample sequenced in a study of OX40 agonist ivuxolimab in advanced cancers. Method: immunoSEQ multiplex PCR; TCRdb's copy keeps in-frame clones and lacks some. The table shows tens of thousands of clones, with 90% occurring only once. This material consisted of CD4+ or CD8+ T cells sorted from blood, taken in a trial of the OX40 agonist ivuxolimab. The receptors originated from an adult with an advanced solid tumor such as melanoma, head and neck, liver or kidney cancer.

This chain joins TRBV19 and TRBJ2-2; 12 bases align to TRBD2. Germline-derived CDR1 and CDR2 are LNHDA and SQIVND (reference sequence). After removal of 3 bases from V and 2 bases from J, the junction contained 1 base not matched to a gene. This CDR3 is built from 16 residues. CDR3 region: CASSIGLAGNTGELFF. The DNA for the CDR3 is TGTGCCAGTAGTATCGGACTAGCGGGAAACACCGGGGAGCTGTTTTTT.

The chain recombines TRBV27 with TRBJ2-5; possibly TRBD1 or TRBD2 for D (5 bases each). The V end was cut by 6 bases, the J end by 3 bases, with 17 bases between. Germline CDR1 and CDR2: MNHEY and SMNVEV (reference sequence). CDR3 length equals 15 residues. The CDR3 is CASRSRRDGKETQYF. The CDR3 DNA sequence: TGTGCCAGCAGGTCACGCCGGGACGGAAAAGAGACCCAGTACTTC.

The genes are TRBV7-8 and TRBJ2-2; 8 bases line up with TRBD1. The germline gives CDR1 SGHVS, CDR2 FQNEAQ. The CDR3 is 15 residues long. After removal of 7 bases from V and 5 bases from J, the junction contained 9 bases not matched to a gene. CDR3 residues: CASTNSGTGTGELFF. The CDR3 DNA sequence: TGTGCCAGCACCAATTCCGGGACAGGAACCGGGGAGCTGTTTTTT. Variable domain in full (rest from reference TRBV7-8 and TRBJ2-2): GAGVSQSPRYKVAKRGQDVALRCDPISGHVSLFWYQQALGQGPEFLTYFQNEAQLDKSGLPSDRFFAERPEGSVSTLKIQRTQQEDSAVYLCASTNSGTGTGELFFGEGSRLTVL.

This chain links TRBV25-1 with TRBJ1-2, with 8 bases identical to TRBD1. Germline lookup yields CDR1 MGHDK and CDR2 SYGVNS. Losses at the gene ends were 1 base for V and 8 bases for J; bases not matched to a gene: 9. This CDR3 has 15 residues. This CDR3 reads CASSESSLDREGYTF. The CDR3 nucleotides are TGTGCCAGCAGTGAATCCTCACTGGACAGGGAAGGCTACACCTTC.

The rearrangement links TRBV7-2 to TRBJ2-3, with 15 positions matching TRBD2. The CDR3 runs 19 residues. The V gene's germline CDR1 is SGHTA and CDR2 FQGNSA. V was clipped by 4 bases and J by 6 bases; unmatched bases: 14. DNA for the CDR3: TGTGCCAGCAGCTCGATAGCCGGGACTAGCGGGAGGAGGGCGGATACGCAGTATTTT. This translates into CASSSIAGTSGRRADTQYF.

This chain uses TRBV18 with TRBJ2-5, with a tentative D call TRBD1 (6 bases). V lost 4 bases and J lost 3, with 12 bases in between. The length of the CDR3 is 14 residues. CDR1 and CDR2 (germline): KGHSH, LQKENI. The CDR3 here is CASSLLQGEETQYF. The CDR3 DNA sequence: TGTGCCAGCTCACTTCTACAGGGTGAAGAGACCCAGTACTTC.

V is TRBV29-1 and J is TRBJ2-7, with 7 bases matching TRBD2. The germline V gene has CDR1 SQVTM and CDR2 ANQGSEA. This CDR3 has 15 amino acids. Trimming cost V 6 bases and J 0 bases; bases outside gene matches: 11. The CDR3 loop reads CSVEGGGGNSYEQYF. The CDR3 region has the DNA TGCAGCGTAGAGGGCGGGGGAGGAAACTCCTACGAGCAGTACTTC.

The rearrangement links TRBV4-1 to TRBJ1-1; TRBD1 aligns across 7 bases. The junction had 12 bases not matched to a gene; V was cut back by 2 bases and J by 0 bases. CDR1 and CDR2 (germline): MGHRA, YSYEKL. CDR3 size: 18 residues. CDR3 DNA: TGCGCCAGCAGCCAACTAAGAGGCGGGGACAGCGTGAACACTGAAGCTTTCTTT. This codes for CASSQLRGGDSVNTEAFF.

The chain uses TRBV27 and TRBJ2-6, with D hard to call. Trimming pared 5 bases from V and 4 bases from J, leaving 6 bases between. Germline V CDR1 and CDR2: MNHEY, SMNVEV (reference sequence). The CDR3 consists of 13 residues. Written as DNA, the CDR3 is TGTGCCAGCAGTACTATGGGGGCCAACGTCCTGACTTTC. This translates into CASSTMGANVLTF.

The V call is TRBV27, the J call TRBJ2-1; 13 nucleotides match TRBD2. J lost 6 bases, V lost 4 bases, and 6 bases had no gene match. The CDR3 extends over 16 amino acids. Per the germline V gene, CDR1 is MNHEY and CDR2 is SMNVEV (reference sequence). Written as DNA, the CDR3 is TGTGCCAGCAGTTCGTGGACTAGCGGGAGCAGCAATGAGCAGTTCTTC. It yields the protein CASSSWTSGSSNEQFF.

The CDR3 loop reads CASSLNSGAYGYTF. CDR3 nucleotides: TGTGCCAGCAGCTTAAACTCCGGAGCCTATGGCTACACCTTC. The chain has TRBV7-3 and TRBJ1-2; D gene uncertain. The germline CDR1 and CDR2 sequences are SGHTA and FQGTGA. CDR3 length: 14 amino acids. Trimming removed 1 base at V and 4 bases at J, with 10 bases between.

The V gene is TRBV15, the J gene TRBJ2-3; D may match TRBD1 or TRBD2 (5 bases each). This CDR3 has 15 residues. Trimming took 0 bases from V and 6 from J, leaving 13 bases between them. Germline V gene lookup returns CDR1 LNHNV and CDR2 YYDKDF (reference sequence). CDR3 DNA: TGTGCCACCAGCAGAGAGAAGGCAGGGACGGATACGCAGTATTTT. Its protein is CATSREKAGTDTQYF.

The chain combines TRBV4-2 with TRBJ1-2; TRBD1 matches 7 bases. This CDR3 region has 14 residues. V dropped 3 bases and J dropped 5; count of bases not matched to a gene: 6. Germline V gene lookup returns CDR1 LGHNA and CDR2 YNFKEQ. The CDR3 protein is CASSQAGQRYGYTF. CDR3 nucleotides: TGTGCCAGCAGCCAGGCGGGACAGAGATATGGCTACACCTTC.

This rearrangement joins TRBV2 to TRBJ2-7, with 11 nucleotides matching TRBD1. This CDR3 is 14 amino acids long. J was trimmed by 2 bases and V by 7 bases; bases with no gene match: 4. Germline V gives CDR1 SNHLY, CDR2 FYNNEI. The CDR3 sequence is CASKGQGVTYEQYF. The CDR3 bases are TGTGCCAGCAAGGGACAGGGGGTTACCTACGAGCAGTACTTC.

The chain couples TRBV7-2 to TRBJ2-1; the D gene is possibly TRBD2 (7 bases). Germline V gene data show CDR1 as SGHTA and CDR2 as FQGNSA. Deletions cut 0 bases from V and 7 bases from J, with 16 bases between. This CDR3 has 16 residues. As DNA, the CDR3 is TGTGCCAGCAGCTTAGCAGGGGGGGGCCTAAGGAATGAGCAGTTCTTC. It yields the protein CASSLAGGGLRNEQFF.

V usage is TRBV27 and J usage is TRBJ2-5; D is possibly TRBD1 (5 bases). V was clipped by 8 bases and J by 5 bases, with 12 bases between them. CDR3 length: 12 amino acids. Germline CDR1 MNHEY, CDR2 SMNVEV (reference sequence). The CDR3 coding sequence is TGTGCCAGCGGCAGGGTTCAGGAGACCCAGTACTTC. Translated, it gives CASGRVQETQYF.

The CDR3 loop is CASSIGAAGGFETQYF. CDR3 coding DNA: TGTGCCAGTAGTATAGGAGCGGCAGGGGGTTTTGAGACCCAGTACTTC. V and J are TRBV19 and TRBJ2-5; TRBD1 agrees at 7 bases. Germline V gene data show CDR1 as LNHDA and CDR2 as SQIVND (reference sequence). The CDR3 is made up of 16 amino acids. V lost 1 base and J lost 5; bases outside the gene matches: 10.

The chain carries TRBV10-1 and TRBJ2-2; D uncertain. The germline V gene encodes CDR1 WNHNN and CDR2 SYGVQD (reference sequence). This CDR3 spans 14 amino acids. The V end was cut by 5 bases, the J end by 4 bases, with 11 bases between. The CDR3 bases are TGCGCCAGCAGTCAGAGGATTGGCACCGGGGAGCTGTTTTTT. This translates into CASSQRIGTGELFF.

The CDR3 DNA sequence: TGCGCCAGTAGGGACGGAATGAACACCGGGGAGCTGTTTTTT. Encoded protein: CASRDGMNTGELFF. The chain joins TRBV10-1 to TRBJ2-2; tentatively, D is TRBD1 or TRBD2 (5 bases each). This CDR3 has 14 amino acids. The V and J ends lost 9 bases and 1 base respectively, with 12 bases between them. Germline lookup yields CDR1 WNHNN and CDR2 SYGVQD (reference sequence).

Only one count was recorded for this clone. The rearrangement links TRBV5-1 to TRBJ2-5; 10 bases line up with TRBD2. J gave up 1 base and V 3 bases, and 12 bases lay outside the gene matches. The CDR3 totals 18 residues. The germline CDR1 and CDR2 sequences are SGHRS and YFSETQ. The CDR3 spells CASSWKRGGLSFQETQYF. The CDR3 DNA reads TGCGCCAGCAGCTGGAAGCGGGGGGGCCTATCTTTCCAAGAGACCCAGTACTTC.

This clone has more than one count but fewer than ten. The chain has TRBV19 and TRBJ2-1; the D gene is possibly TRBD2 (6 bases). The CDR3 consists of 14 residues. Germline CDR1 and CDR2: LNHDA and SQIVND (reference sequence). V was pared by 6 bases and J by 4 bases, with 13 bases between. In DNA, the CDR3 is TGTGCCAGTAGGGCGGGGCAGGTGTACAATGAGCAGTTCTTC. Translation: CASRAGQVYNEQFF.

The chain couples TRBV2 to TRBJ1-5, with D unclear. V lost 6 bases and J 3 bases, leaving 12 bases between the germline ends. CDR1 is SNHLY and CDR2 is FYNNEI in the germline V gene. The CDR3 is 14 amino acids. In DNA form, the CDR3 reads TGTGCCAGCAGCCCTAACAGTCTCAATCAGCCCCAGCATTTT. It translates to CASSPNSLNQPQHF.

The chain uses TRBV18 and TRBJ1-5, with D uncertain. The length of the CDR3 is 13 residues. Germline-derived CDR1 and CDR2 are KGHSH and LQKENI. Trimming removed 2 bases at V and 8 bases at J, with 10 bases between. The CDR3 DNA reads as TGTGCCAGCTCACCAGGGCTTCAAGAGCCCCAGCATTTT. This codes for CASSPGLQEPQHF.

The chain joins TRBV6-5 to TRBJ1-1; perhaps TRBD1 as D (6 bases). This CDR3 has 14 residues. Germline lookup yields CDR1 MNHEY and CDR2 SVGAGI. V lost 5 bases, J lost 0 bases, and 10 bases lay in between. Here the CDR3 DNA reads TGTGCCAGCAGTCCCGGGGGCCTGAACACTGAAGCTTTCTTT. Residues: CASSPGGLNTEAFF.

This chain uses TRBV28 with TRBJ1-1; D may be TRBD1 (5 bases). Trimming shortened V by 10 bases and J by 1 base, and 10 bases separated the two germline ends. The CDR3 contains 12 residues. Germline CDR1 reads MDHEN; CDR2 reads SYDVKM. The CDR3 protein is CATRRANTEAFF. CDR3 bases: TGTGCCACCCGCAGGGCGAACACTGAAGCTTTCTTT.

This clone appeared a single time. The gene calls are TRBV10-2 and TRBJ1-6; 7 bases map to TRBD1. The J segment lost 8 bases and the V segment lost 4 bases, leaving 8 bases of the junction unmatched. This CDR3 comprises 15 residues. Germline CDR1 reads WSHSY; CDR2 reads SAAADI. The CDR3 protein is CASSVGQVADSPLHF. The CDR3 region has the DNA TGCGCCAGCAGTGTTGGACAGGTAGCAGATTCACCCCTCCACTTT.

The V call is TRBV28, the J call TRBJ2-7, with 7 bases fitting TRBD1. This CDR3 region has 15 residues. The germline V gene has CDR1 MDHEN and CDR2 SYDVKM. V was clipped by 3 bases and J by 0 bases; unmatched bases: 5. The CDR3 DNA reads as TGTGCCAGCAGTTTTCCCGGGACAGCCTCCTACGAGCAGTACTTC. Amino acid sequence: CASSFPGTASYEQYF. The variable domain in full, completed from reference TRBV28 and TRBJ2-7, reads DVKVTQSSRYLVKRTGEKVFLECVQDMDHENMFWYRQDPGLGLRLIYFSYDVKMKEKGDIPEGYSVSREKKERFSLILESASTNQTSMYLCASSFPGTASYEQYFGPGTRLTVT.

This clone has just a few counts. The rearrangement joins TRBV10-2 to TRBJ2-7; TRBD2 matches 9 bases. Germline assignment: CDR1 WSHSY and CDR2 SAAADI. Trimming cost V 6 bases and J 3 bases; bases outside gene matches: 9. This CDR3 is 15 amino acids long. CDR3 sequence (DNA): TGCGCCAGCAGACCCGTGGCTAGCGGGGACTACGAGCAGTACTTC. This sequence encodes CASRPVASGDYEQYF.